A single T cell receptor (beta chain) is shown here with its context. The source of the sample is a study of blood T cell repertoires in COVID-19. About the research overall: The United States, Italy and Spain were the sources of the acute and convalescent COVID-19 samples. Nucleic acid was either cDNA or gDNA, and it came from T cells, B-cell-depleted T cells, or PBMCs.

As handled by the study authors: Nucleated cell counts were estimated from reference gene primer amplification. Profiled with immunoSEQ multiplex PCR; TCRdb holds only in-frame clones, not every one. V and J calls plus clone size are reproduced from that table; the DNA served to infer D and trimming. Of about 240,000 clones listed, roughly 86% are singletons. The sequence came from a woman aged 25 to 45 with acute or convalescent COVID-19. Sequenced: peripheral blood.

The CDR3 loop reads CATPELAGTTGTQYF. In DNA, the CDR3 is TGTGCCACCCCTGAACTTGCGGGGACCACGGGTACGCAGTATTTT. The V and J genes are TRBV27 and TRBJ2-3; D is possibly TRBD2 (6 bases). Looked up from germline, CDR1 is MNHEY and CDR2 is SMNVEV (reference sequence). V lost 10 bases, J lost 8 bases, and 25 bases lay in between. CDR3 length equals 15 residues.